What follows is one TCR beta chain and its context. Its cognate antigen is unknown. Disease in donors with ophthalmopathy had moderate-to-severe activity, CAS ≥3, NOSPECS ≥4 and under 3 months' duration. Among the exclusions were patients with other autoimmune diseases, uncontrolled infections, pregnancy or lactation. V lost 4 bases and J lost 7; bases outside the gene matches: 8. The CDR3 has 14 residues. Per the germline V gene, CDR1 is SQVTM and CDR2 is ANQGSEA. The data were obtained in a study of Graves' ophthalmopathy and Graves' hyperthyroidism. Transcripts of RNA were the source for amplifying TCR beta CDR3 regions. HTBI-primed first-round RT-PCR preceded second-round multiplex PCR. TCRdb independently ran MiXCR on the multiplex PCR reads; one entry per CDR3 protein. The sample has about 220,000 distinct CDR3 sequences; approximately 21% are singletons. Study-wide results and limits: Most expanded clonotypes in thyroid above 0.001 frequency also showed up in blood. Both a roughly 70% sensitivity and an approximately 76% specificity characterized the model's predictions of ophthalmopathy progression.

Sequenced input: peripheral blood. The source is a woman aged 45-65 years with Graves' ophthalmopathy. The rearrangement links TRBV29-1 to TRBJ2-2, with 8 bases that match TRBD1. CDR3 sequence: CSVGAGGAFGELFF. The CDR3 bases are TGCAGCGTTGGCGCAGGGGGCGCTTTCGGGGAGCTGTTTTTT.